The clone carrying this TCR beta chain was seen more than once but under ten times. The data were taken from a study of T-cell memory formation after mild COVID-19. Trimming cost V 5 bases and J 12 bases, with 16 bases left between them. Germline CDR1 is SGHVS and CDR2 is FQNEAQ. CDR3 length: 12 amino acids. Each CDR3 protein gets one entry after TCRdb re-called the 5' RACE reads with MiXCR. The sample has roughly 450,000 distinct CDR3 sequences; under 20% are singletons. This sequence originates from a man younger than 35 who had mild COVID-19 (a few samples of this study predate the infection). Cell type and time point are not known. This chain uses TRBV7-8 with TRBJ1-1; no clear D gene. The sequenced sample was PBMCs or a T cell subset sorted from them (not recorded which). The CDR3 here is CASSKGTLSTFF. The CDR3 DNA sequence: TGTGCCAGCAGCAAGGGAACCCTATCGACTTTCTTT. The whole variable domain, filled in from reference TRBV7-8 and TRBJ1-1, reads GAGVSQSPRYKVAKRGQDVALRCDPISGHVSLFWYQQALGQGPEFLTYFQNEAQLDKSGLPSDRFFAERPEGSVSTLKIQRTQQEDSAVYLCASSKGTLSTFFGQGTRLTVV.